This T cell receptor (beta chain) was sequenced for a study of cytomegalovirus exposure and HLA in healthy donors. Germline assignment: CDR1 MDHEN and CDR2 SYDVKM. This CDR3 has 15 amino acids. The V end lost 4 bases, the J end lost 1 base, and 11 bases lay between the germline ends. This clone has a single count. No antigen is known for it. Broader study findings: The study listed 164 cytomegalovirus-associated TCR beta chains. Reported performance of the classifier showed diagnosis of cytomegalovirus status with high specificity and sensitivity.

Assay: immunoSEQ multiplex PCR; the TCRdb copy retains only in-frame clones and omits some. This sample has about 70,000 clones, with about 94% found just once. The source of this sequence is a young man in good health and CMV-seropositive. Sequences were obtained from PBMCs. This chain joins TRBV28 and TRBJ2-4, with D maybe TRBD1 (6 bases). DNA of the CDR3: TGTGCCAGCAGTTATGTACAGGGCGCCAAAAACATTCAGTACTTC. Translating it yields CASSYVQGAKNIQYF.